A single sample is the source of the 8 T cell receptor beta chains below, sequenced in a study of blood T cell repertoires in COVID-19. The repertoire was sequenced with immunoSEQ multiplex PCR; TCRdb's copy has only in-frame clones and lacks some. There are approximately 400,000 clones in the sample; 80% to 90% occur only once, and about 1.5% lies in the top ten. The sequenced sample consisted of PBMCs or T cells enriched from blood (not recorded which). The origin of the receptors is a man aged 30 to 39 who had recovered from COVID-19.

This chain links TRBV6-5 with TRBJ1-2, with D uncertain. Germline loops: CDR1 MNHEY, CDR2 SVGAGI. Trimming stripped 8 bases from V and 2 bases from J, with 15 bases between. CDR3 length equals 14 residues. This CDR3 is CASRTGSPNYGYTF. DNA of the CDR3: TGTGCCAGCCGAACCGGGTCGCCAAACTATGGCTACACCTTC.

The chain employs TRBV10-3 and TRBJ1-2, with 7 bases that match TRBD1. The CDR3 has 13 amino acids. Germline V gene sequence: CDR1 ENHRY, CDR2 SYGVKD. With V trimmed by 3 bases and J by 4 bases, 2 bases remained unmatched. DNA for the CDR3: TGTGCCATCAGTGAAGGGACAGCCTATGGCTACACCTTC. Protein product: CAISEGTAYGYTF.

This chain joins TRBV7-9 and TRBJ2-7; 9 bases match TRBD1. The germline CDR1 and CDR2 sequences are SEHNR and FQNEAQ (reference sequence). Trimming cost V 1 base and J 6 bases; bases outside gene matches: 7. The CDR3 contains 15 residues. The CDR3 region has the DNA TGTGCCAGCAGCTTAGGTATCGGGACAGGGTTCGAGCAGTACTTC. Its translation: CASSLGIGTGFEQYF.

The chain is built from TRBV3-1 (or the pseudogene TRBV3-2) and TRBJ1-1; no clear D gene. The V gene's germline CDR1 is LGHDT and CDR2 YNNKEL (reference sequence). The CDR3 has 14 residues. V lost 3 bases and J lost 8, with 16 bases in between. In DNA form, the CDR3 reads TGTGCCAGCAGCCAGGCCACGAGGAGAACAGAAGCTTTCTTT. Protein product: CASSQATRRTEAFF.

This clone was recorded only once. The genes are TRBV6-5 and TRBJ1-6; TRBD1 agrees at 8 bases. Germline V lookup: CDR1 MNHEY, CDR2 SVGAGI. With 9 bases clipped from V and 8 bases from J, the junction kept 6 bases outside the gene matches. CDR3 length: 13 residues. This CDR3 reads CASRQGLDSPLHF. In DNA, the CDR3 is TGTGCCAGTCGACAGGGGCTGGATTCACCCCTCCACTTT.

The gene calls are TRBV6-2 or TRBV6-3 and TRBJ1-2, with TRBD1 as a possible D gene (5 bases). V shed 5 bases and J shed 4 bases, with 20 bases lying between them. Germline V lookup: CDR1 MNHEY, CDR2 SVGEGT. The CDR3 runs to 16 residues. For the CDR3, the DNA is TGTGCCAGCAGTAACCCCGGTATAGGGAGGGGCTATGGCTACACCTTC. Its protein product is CASSNPGIGRGYGYTF.

The chain is built from TRBV5-1 and TRBJ2-1, with 9 bases identical to TRBD1. Germline lookup yields CDR1 SGHRS and CDR2 YFSETQ. The V and J ends lost 3 bases and 7 bases, in that order; junction bases with no gene match: 14. The CDR3 is made up of 17 amino acids. CDR3 amino acids: CASSSTVPGQGGNEQFF. CDR3 DNA: TGCGCCAGCAGCTCAACGGTCCCGGGACAGGGTGGTAATGAGCAGTTCTTC.

There are many counts of this clone. This chain links TRBV7-9 with TRBJ1-2; TRBD1 aligns across 9 bases. Unmatched junction bases numbered 4, after V lost 5 bases and J lost 3 bases. CDR1 SEHNR and CDR2 FQNEAQ come from the germline V gene (reference sequence). The CDR3 has 14 amino acids. The CDR3 sequence: CASSIRTGDYGYTF. As DNA, the CDR3 is TGTGCCAGCAGCATCAGGACAGGGGACTATGGCTACACCTTC.